Shown below are 22 T cell receptor beta chains from a single sample sequenced in a study of T-cell memory formation after mild COVID-19. Each CDR3 protein gets one entry after TCRdb re-called the 5' RACE reads with MiXCR. This sample has around 250,000 distinct CDR3 sequences, with under 20% found just once. What was sequenced was PBMCs or a T cell subset sorted from them (not recorded which). Source of these receptors: a man in his late teens or twenties who had mild COVID-19 (a few samples of this study predate the infection). Cell type and time point are not known.

V and J are TRBV24-1 and TRBJ2-2; no clear D. The CDR3 consists of 14 residues. The V gene lost 1 base and the J gene lost 5 bases, with 7 bases spanning the gap. Germline CDR1 is KGHDR and CDR2 is SFDVKD. In DNA, the CDR3 is TGTGCCACCAGTGATTTCAGAGAAACCGGGGAGCTGTTTTTT. This gives the protein CATSDFRETGELFF.

Only a few counts were recorded for this clonotype. This chain joins TRBV28 and TRBJ2-5; the match to TRBD2 covers 8 bases. Germline lookup yields CDR1 MDHEN and CDR2 SYDVKM. The V and J ends lost 3 bases and 0 bases, in that order; junction bases with no gene match: 6. CDR3 length: 16 amino acids. CDR3 loop: CASSFLAGHYQETQYF. Here the CDR3 DNA reads TGTGCCAGCAGTTTTCTAGCGGGTCATTACCAAGAGACCCAGTACTTC. Based on the CDR3 plus reference TRBV28 and TRBJ2-5, the full variable domain is DVKVTQSSRYLVKRTGEKVFLECVQDMDHENMFWYRQDPGLGLRLIYFSYDVKMKEKGDIPEGYSVSREKKERFSLILESASTNQTSMYLCASSFLAGHYQETQYFGPGTRLLVL.

This rearrangement joins TRBV6-5 to TRBJ2-7; 9 bases fit TRBD1. V trimming: 5 bases; J trimming: 3 bases; junction bases outside the gene matches: 5. This CDR3 has 14 amino acids. The germline V gene has CDR1 MNHEY and CDR2 SVGAGI. CDR3 region: CASSRGTGIYEQYF. The CDR3 nucleotides are TGTGCCAGCAGTCGCGGGACAGGGATCTACGAGCAGTACTTC.

This chain links TRBV5-1 with TRBJ2-1, with D perhaps TRBD1 or TRBD2 (5 bases each). The V end was cut by 7 bases, the J end by 0 bases, with 11 bases between. CDR1 is SGHRS, CDR2 YFSETQ, per germline. The CDR3 has 14 residues. CDR3: CASEWGTSYNEQFF. CDR3 DNA sequence: TGCGCCAGCGAGTGGGGGACCTCCTACAATGAGCAGTTCTTC.

This clonotype was recorded a few times. The chain recombines TRBV6-1 with TRBJ2-2, with D possibly matching TRBD2 (6 bases). V was shortened by 3 bases and J by 5 bases, with 16 bases between the two germline ends. CDR1 is MNHNS and CDR2 is SASEGT in the germline V gene. The CDR3 is made up of 16 amino acids. CDR3: CASSDGRRGRTGELFF. The CDR3 DNA reads as TGTGCCAGCAGTGATGGGAGGAGGGGAAGAACCGGGGAGCTGTTTTTT.

The chain uses TRBV4-3 and TRBJ2-5; no clear D gene. CDR3 length: 14 residues. CDR1 LGHNA and CDR2 YSLEER come from the germline V gene. V lost 0 bases and J 1 base, leaving 6 bases between the germline ends. The CDR3 DNA reads as TGCGCCAGCAGCCAAGAGGCTAGCCAAGAGACCCAGTACTTC. It yields the protein CASSQEASQETQYF.

The rearrangement joins TRBV6-1 to TRBJ1-3; no clear D. The CDR3 has 16 residues. Trimming removed 1 base at V and 2 bases at J, with 12 bases between. The germline gives CDR1 MNHNS, CDR2 SASEGT. The CDR3 region is CASSEGHLGTGNTIYF. CDR3 coding DNA: TGTGCCAGCAGTGAAGGGCATCTCGGGACTGGAAACACCATATATTTT.

The rearrangement links TRBV6-5 to TRBJ1-6; D call uncertain. The germline gives CDR1 MNHEY, CDR2 SVGAGI. The length of the CDR3 is 13 residues. V lost 0 bases and J 8 bases, leaving 5 bases between the germline ends. The CDR3 is CASSYSRYSPLHF. The DNA of the CDR3 is TGTGCCAGCAGTTACTCGAGGTATTCACCCCTCCACTTT.

This clonotype occurred a few times. The J gene is TRBJ2-3, the V gene TRBV7-6, with 12 bases lining up with TRBD2. The CDR3 is 19 amino acids. The germline CDR1 and CDR2 sequences are SGHVS and FNYEAQ. The trim removed 2 bases at V and 0 bases at J, leaving 9 bases unmatched. For the CDR3, the DNA is TGTGCCAGCAGCTTAACACTAGCGGGGGGCCGCCTTAGCACAGATACGCAGTATTTT. This encodes CASSLTLAGGRLSTDTQYF.

In this sample, this clonotype turned up a few times. The chain uses TRBV6-5 and TRBJ2-6; a weak D match, TRBD1 (5 bases). The ends were cut back, 0 bases at V and 3 bases at J, with 15 bases in the middle. The CDR3 is made up of 18 amino acids. Germline CDR1 reads MNHEY; CDR2 reads SVGAGI. The chain's CDR3 is CASSYSRGGAFGANVLTF. As DNA, the CDR3 is TGTGCCAGCAGTTACTCGAGAGGTGGGGCCTTTGGGGCCAACGTCCTGACTTTC.

This clonotype was counted a few times. The rearrangement links TRBV6-2 or TRBV6-3 to TRBJ2-7, with D perhaps matching TRBD1 (6 bases). The CDR3 sequence is 14 residues long. Per germline, CDR1 MNHEY and CDR2 SVGEGT. Trimming took off 5 bases at V and 0 bases at J, with 11 bases between the two ends. The CDR3: CASSPLTGSYEQYV. The CDR3 region has the DNA TGTGCCAGCAGTCCTCTGACAGGCTCCTACGAGCAGTACGTC.

As DNA, the CDR3 is TGTGCCAGCAGCCAGGGGGGGGGGCCGCAAGAGACCCAGTACTTC. The encoded protein is CASSQGGGPQETQYF. The rearrangement joins TRBV7-2 to TRBJ2-5, with D perhaps being TRBD1 or TRBD2 (7 bases each). V was trimmed by 5 bases and J by 2 bases, leaving 15 bases between them. Germline V gives CDR1 SGHTA, CDR2 FQGNSA. The CDR3 has 15 residues.

The chain is built from TRBV27 and TRBJ1-2; the D is unclear. The CDR3 runs 15 residues. Germline V gene data show CDR1 as MNHEY and CDR2 as SMNVEV (reference sequence). The V end was cut by 3 bases, the J end by 6 bases, with 17 bases between. The CDR3 nucleotides are TGTGCCAGCAGTTTCCGGGCGGCGATGGGCCATGGCTACACCTTC. This codes for CASSFRAAMGHGYTF.

The V call is TRBV5-1, the J call TRBJ2-6; D not certain. The CDR3 is made up of 14 amino acids. Germline CDR1 and CDR2: SGHRS and YFSETQ. V shed 5 bases and J shed 2 bases, with 8 bases lying between them. The CDR3 protein is CASSLSTGANVLTF. DNA for the CDR3: TGCGCCAGCAGTTTGAGTACTGGGGCCAACGTCCTGACTTTC.

The CDR3 region is CASSQAGTGQETQYF. The CDR3 DNA sequence: TGCGCCAGCAGCCAAGCGGGGACAGGGCAAGAGACCCAGTACTTC. V gene TRBV4-1 combines with J gene TRBJ2-5, with 9 bases aligning to TRBD1. The germline V gene has CDR1 MGHRA and CDR2 YSYEKL. This CDR3 comprises 15 residues. V shed 1 base, J shed 2 bases, and the junction held 2 bases outside the gene matches.

The chain couples TRBV7-2 to TRBJ2-3; D might be TRBD1 or TRBD2, each matching 5 bases. Per the germline V gene, CDR1 is SGHTA and CDR2 is FQGNSA. The CDR3 loop spans 15 amino acids. V was cut by 0 bases and J by 2 bases, with 9 bases left in between. CDR3 amino acids: CASSLAGAHTDTQYF. CDR3 nucleotides: TGTGCCAGCAGCTTAGCCGGGGCTCACACAGATACGCAGTATTTT.

The chain recombines TRBV29-1 with TRBJ1-1, with a weak D call TRBD1 (5 bases). The germline V gene has CDR1 SQVTM and CDR2 ANQGSEA. Trimming stripped 1 base from V and 0 bases from J, with 12 bases between. The CDR3 spans 15 residues. This chain's CDR3 is CSVEVPGGMNTEAFF. CDR3 in DNA: TGCAGCGTTGAAGTCCCGGGGGGGATGAACACTGAAGCTTTCTTT.

The chain uses TRBV4-1 and TRBJ2-3, with D tentatively TRBD1 or TRBD2 (5 bases each). There are 15 residues in the CDR3. Between the trimmed V and J ends, which lost 3 bases and 2 bases, there was a span of 12 bases. Germline assignment: CDR1 MGHRA and CDR2 YSYEKL. In DNA form, the CDR3 reads TGCGCCAGCAGCCAGGGGGTGAGGGTCACAGATACGCAGTATTTT. Its protein product is CASSQGVRVTDTQYF.

This clonotype was detected only a few times. The chain carries TRBV20-1 and TRBJ2-1; 8 bases are a match to TRBD2. With 3 bases clipped from V and 3 bases from J, the junction kept 4 bases outside the gene matches. Germline CDR1 reads DFQATT; CDR2 reads SNEGSKA (reference sequence). The CDR3 is 14 amino acids. In nucleotides, the CDR3 is TGCAGTGCTAGCGGGGGGGCCGACTACAATGAGCAGTTCTTC. Translation gives CSASGGADYNEQFF.

This clonotype was counted a few times. The rearrangement joins TRBV20-1 to TRBJ1-5, with D hard to call. The V end lost 6 bases, the J end lost 7 bases, and 7 bases lay between the germline ends. CDR3 length equals 10 residues. Germline CDR1 reads DFQATT; CDR2 reads SNEGSKA (reference sequence). CDR3 nucleotides: TGCAGTGCAGCGGGACAGCCCCAGCATTTT. It codes for CSAAGQPQHF.

In its sample, this clonotype was seen a few times. The V and J genes are TRBV6-5 and TRBJ2-4; 8 bases match TRBD1. The germline V gene has CDR1 MNHEY and CDR2 SVGAGI. J gave up 13 bases and V 5 bases, and 10 bases lay outside the gene matches. The CDR3 consists of 13 residues. The CDR3 protein is CASSPTGTGYQYF. The CDR3, as DNA: TGTGCCAGCAGTCCCACGGGGACAGGATACCAGTACTTC.

The genes are TRBV28 and TRBJ2-5; 7 nucleotides align to TRBD1. Trimming took 6 bases from V and 5 from J; bases not matched to a gene: 9. CDR1 is MDHEN, CDR2 SYDVKM, per germline. The CDR3 runs 14 residues. CDR3: CASSSPDRHETQYF. CDR3 sequence (DNA): TGTGCCAGCAGCTCCCCGGACAGGCATGAGACCCAGTACTTC.